The 6 T cell receptor beta chains below were found in one sample sequenced in a study of cytomegalovirus exposure and HLA in healthy donors. Some clones are missing from TCRdb's copy, which holds only in-frame ones; the method was immunoSEQ multiplex PCR. The sample contains around 65,000 clones, 80% to 95% of which appear only once. Sequencing was done on a sample of PBMCs. Receptors originate from a man aged 18-30 years in good health and CMV-seropositive.

The chain has TRBV19 and TRBJ1-5, with TRBD1 matching over 8 bases. From germline, CDR1 is LNHDA and CDR2 SQIVND (reference sequence). The junction had 8 bases not matched to a gene; V was cut back by 7 bases and J by 9 bases. The CDR3 runs 13 residues. The CDR3 DNA reads as TGTGCCAGTACTGACAGGGGTCATCCGCCCCAGCATTTT. Its translation is CASTDRGHPPQHF.

The chain has TRBV5-4 and TRBJ2-1, with 10 bases lining up with TRBD2. This CDR3 is built from 15 residues. The V and J ends lost 0 bases and 7 bases, in that order; junction bases with no gene match: 4. CDR1 is SGHNT and CDR2 is YYREEE in the germline V gene (reference sequence). The CDR3 DNA sequence: TGTGCCAGCAGCTTGGCCCTAGCGGGGGCAAATGAGCAGTTCTTC. It translates to CASSLALAGANEQFF.

This chain joins TRBV19 and TRBJ2-5; TRBD2 agrees at 13 bases. CDR1 and CDR2 from the germline V gene are LNHDA and SQIVND (reference sequence). The V segment lost 5 bases and the J segment 9 bases; nucleotides outside the gene matches: 9. The CDR3 is 15 amino acids. The CDR3 DNA is TGTGCCAGTAGTTCCGGACTAGCGGGGGCCTTGGCCCAGTACTTC. Residues: CASSSGLAGALAQYF.

This clone was observed a few times. The J gene is TRBJ1-2, the V gene TRBV28; D is perhaps TRBD1 (6 bases). Germline V gives CDR1 MDHEN, CDR2 SYDVKM. Trimming pared 6 bases from V and 4 bases from J, leaving 18 bases between. There are 15 residues in the CDR3. Written as DNA, the CDR3 is TGTGCCAGCAGCACGCTACAGGGTGGGGTCTATGGCTACACCTTC. Translated, it gives CASSTLQGGVYGYTF.

This clone has just one count. V gene TRBV5-1 combines with J gene TRBJ2-5; the D is unclear. Trimming left V 4 bases short and J 3 bases short, with 13 bases between. This CDR3 has 14 residues. CDR1 is SGHRS, CDR2 YFSETQ, per germline. CDR3 residues: CASSLFEAEETQYF. The CDR3 DNA reads TGCGCCAGCAGCCTCTTCGAAGCCGAAGAGACCCAGTACTTC.

The chain is built from TRBV4-2 and TRBJ2-5; D not resolved. Trimming took off 0 bases at V and 2 bases at J, with 10 bases between the two ends. The CDR3 runs to 15 residues. Per the germline V gene, CDR1 is LGHNA and CDR2 is YNFKEQ. The CDR3 is CASSQEERRQETQYF. The CDR3 DNA reads as TGTGCCAGCAGCCAAGAGGAAAGGCGGCAAGAGACCCAGTACTTC.